This T cell receptor beta chain derives from a study of T cell responses to AZD1222 COVID-19 vaccine. Findings of the study overall: Donors were largely white British and mainly female; clonal diversity was possibly underestimated.

Here immunoSEQ multiplex PCR was the method, and the copy in TCRdb shows in-frame clones only, minus some. The table lists 120,000 or so clones, approximately 88% of them singletons. Deletions cut 4 bases from V and 1 base from J, with 14 bases between. In germline, CDR1 is SGDLS, CDR2 YYNGEE. The CDR3 totals 15 residues. Notes on this clone: Its antigen remains unknown.

The J gene is TRBJ1-2, the V gene TRBV9, with D hard to call. The sequence was obtained from an adult in good health. The source material was peripheral blood, sampled on day 0 of AZD1222 vaccination. CDR3 residues: CASSPGTSLNYGYTF. Here the CDR3 DNA reads TGTGCCAGCAGCCCCGGAACATCCCTTAACTATGGCTACACCTTC. Filled out from reference TRBV9 and TRBJ1-2, the complete variable domain reads DSGVTQTPKHLITATGQRVTLRCSPRSGDLSVYWYQQSLDQGLQFLIQYYNGEERAKGNILERFSAQQFPDLHSELNLSSLELGDSALYFCASSPGTSLNYGYTFGSGTRLTVV.